The 8 T cell receptor beta chains below all came from one sample that was sequenced in a study of blood T cell repertoires in COVID-19. Clones were read by immunoSEQ multiplex PCR, and TCRdb kept only the in-frame ones, dropping some. The repertoire consists of 95,000 or so clones, with 75% to 90% occurring once and the leading ten covering more than 1%. Specimen: peripheral blood. These receptors all stem from an elderly man with active or convalescent COVID-19.

The DNA of the CDR3 is TGTGCCAGCAGCCAAGGGGGGGAGTACGGCTACACCTTC. Its protein is CASSQGGEYGYTF. V is TRBV3-1 (or the pseudogene TRBV3-2) and J is TRBJ1-2; D perhaps matches TRBD1 (5 bases). V lost 1 base and J lost 8, with 11 bases in between. The CDR3 totals 13 residues. Germline V gives CDR1 LGHDT, CDR2 YNNKEL (reference sequence).

This chain links TRBV14 with TRBJ1-1; TRBD1 might be the D (5 bases). V gave up 4 bases and J gave up 5 bases, with 23 bases separating them. The germline V gene encodes CDR1 SGHDN and CDR2 FVKESK. The CDR3 runs to 17 residues. CDR3 sequence reads: CASSPLRDSLGGTEAFF. The CDR3 nucleotides read TGTGCCAGCAGCCCATTAAGGGACTCGCTTGGGGGTACTGAAGCTTTCTTT.

The CDR3 is CASSQDFAGGSETQYF. Written as DNA, the CDR3 is TGCGCCAGCAGCCAAGATTTCGCGGGAGGCTCGGAGACCCAGTACTTC. The chain employs TRBV4-1 and TRBJ2-5; TRBD2 matches 8 bases. Losses at the gene ends were 0 bases for V and 5 bases for J; bases not matched to a gene: 8. The CDR3 loop spans 16 amino acids. Germline V gene lookup returns CDR1 MGHRA and CDR2 YSYEKL.

The chain employs TRBV10-3 and TRBJ2-2, with unresolved D. Trimming cost V 7 bases and J 1 base, with 16 bases left between them. In germline, CDR1 is ENHRY, CDR2 SYGVKD. This CDR3 region has 16 residues. The CDR3 DNA sequence: TGTGCCATCAACAACGTTCGCCCCATGAACACCGGGGAGCTGTTTTTT. Encoded protein: CAINNVRPMNTGELFF.

The V and J genes are TRBV3-1 (or the pseudogene TRBV3-2) and TRBJ2-3; possible D gene TRBD2, 6 bases. Germline V gene sequence: CDR1 LGHDT, CDR2 YNNKEL (reference sequence). V lost 0 bases and J lost 2, with 15 bases in between. CDR3 length equals 17 residues. The chain's CDR3 is CASSQDFSRETTDTQYF. The CDR3 nucleotides read TGTGCCAGCAGCCAAGATTTTTCCCGGGAGACCACAGATACGCAGTATTTT.

The chain employs TRBV25-1 and TRBJ2-3; D remains ambiguous. This CDR3 is built from 13 residues. Trimming cost V 3 bases and J 5 bases, with 9 bases left between them. Germline CDR1 reads MGHDK; CDR2 reads SYGVNS. CDR3 nucleotides: TGTGCCAGCAGTGACGGCCTAGGAGATACGCAGTATTTT. Its protein product is CASSDGLGDTQYF.

The chain joins TRBV7-8 to TRBJ2-5; 11 bases align to TRBD1. Per the germline V gene, CDR1 is SGHVS and CDR2 is FQNEAQ. V trimming: 5 bases; J trimming: 0 bases; junction bases outside the gene matches: 2. This CDR3 is built from 15 residues. The CDR3 reads CASSRDRGYQETQYF. CDR3 in DNA: TGTGCCAGCAGCCGGGACAGGGGGTACCAAGAGACCCAGTACTTC.

V usage is TRBV30 and J usage is TRBJ1-1; a weak D match, TRBD1 (5 bases). The CDR3 covers 13 residues. The germline V gene encodes CDR1 GTSNPN and CDR2 SVGIG (reference sequence). The V end lost 2 bases, the J end lost 1 base, and 8 bases lay between the germline ends. CDR3 sequence reads: CAWSNTGNTEAFF. DNA for the CDR3: TGTGCCTGGAGTAACACAGGGAACACTGAAGCTTTCTTT.